A selection of T cell receptor beta chains follows, all from one sample in a study of post-analysis software for immune sequencing data. Using its own MiXCR run on the PCR reads, TCRdb lists one record per CDR3 protein. The data show hundreds of thousands of distinct CDR3 sequences, with over 45% seen just once and about 11% held by the top ten. The specimen sequenced was blood. The receptors originated from a girl aged 2 to 10 with multiple sclerosis. The CDR3 runs from the conserved cysteine through the conserved F or W. Each record gives: clone size, V gene, J gene, D gene, CDR3 protein, CDR3 DNA. D genes are given only for firm matches. Part of the rows lack a size; the others show once, few, many or a class for expanded clones.

>NA|TRBV5-1|TRBJ1-1|TRBD1
CASGAEAGTGNTEAFF
TGCGCCAGCGGAGCCGAAGCCGGGACAGGAAACACTGAAGCTTTCTTT
>NA|TRBV20-1|TRBJ2-1|NA
CSARSGPYNEQFF
TGCAGTGCTAGGTCCGGGCCCTACAATGAGCAGTTCTTC
>NA|TRBV12-3/TRBV12-4|TRBJ1-2|NA
CASSPSQTTGNYGYTF
TGTGCCAGCAGTCCTAGCCAGACCACAGGGAACTATGGCTACACCTTC
>NA|TRBV20-1|TRBJ2-7|TRBD2
CSARGREGLPYEQYF
TGCAGTGCTAGGGGGAGGGAGGGCCTCCCCTACGAGCAGTACTTC
>NA|TRBV20-1|TRBJ2-2|TRBD2
CSARVGGLATGELFF
TGCAGTGCTAGAGTAGGGGGACTAGCGACCGGGGAGCTGTTTTTT
>NA|TRBV20-1|TRBJ2-6|TRBD1
CSAPRGTGANVLTF
TGCAGTGCTCCCAGGGGGACTGGGGCCAACGTCCTGACTTTC
>NA|TRBV5-1|TRBJ1-4|NA
CASSPSGDATNEKLFF
TGCGCCAGCAGCCCTTCAGGGGACGCAACTAATGAAAAACTGTTTTTT
>NA|TRBV29-1|TRBJ2-5|TRBD1
CSVELRGSLQETQYF
TGCAGCGTTGAACTCAGGGGGTCCCTACAAGAGACCCAGTACTTC
>once|TRBV29-1|TRBJ1-2|NA
CSVPDGNYGYTF
TGCAGCGTACCGGACGGGAACTATGGCTACACCTTC
>once|TRBV4-2|TRBJ1-1|NA
CASSFPGEAEAFF
TGTGCCAGCAGCTTTCCGGGAGAGGCTGAAGCTTTCTTT
>once|TRBV5-1|TRBJ2-2|TRBD2
CASSRRGGETGELFF
TGCGCCAGCAGTCGCCGGGGGGGCGAAACCGGGGAGCTGTTTTTT
>NA|TRBV7-3|TRBJ2-7|NA
CASSPNPTAYNEQYF
TGTGCCAGCAGCCCCAACCCGACAGCCTACAATGAGCAGTACTTC
>once|TRBV20-1|TRBJ2-1|TRBD1
CSAPAGTGDYNEQFF
TGCAGTGCTCCCGCCGGGACAGGGGACTACAATGAGCAGTTCTTC
>NA|TRBV7-2|TRBJ2-7|TRBD1
CASSLWTGGEQYF
TGTGCCAGCAGCTTATGGACAGGGGGCGAGCAGTACTTC
>NA|TRBV10-3|TRBJ1-4|TRBD1
CAIRDREEGLFF
TGTGCCATCAGGGACAGGGAAGAAGGGCTGTTTTTT
>NA|TRBV6-5|TRBJ2-1|NA
CASRAAGRGSYNEQFF
TGTGCCAGCCGCGCAGCGGGCAGGGGCTCCTACAATGAGCAGTTCTTC
>NA|TRBV5-5|TRBJ1-5|NA
CASSWSLDFNQPQHF
TGTGCCAGCAGCTGGTCCCTGGACTTTAATCAGCCCCAGCATTTT
>NA|TRBV10-3|TRBJ2-7|NA
CAISDRVGSYEQYF
TGTGCCATCAGTGACAGGGTAGGCTCCTACGAGCAGTACTTC
>NA|TRBV6-6|TRBJ2-3|NA
CASRFSGRKGSTDTQYF
TGTGCCAGCAGGTTCTCAGGCCGGAAAGGGAGCACAGATACGCAGTATTTT
>few|TRBV29-1|TRBJ1-1|NA
CSVAGGGTEAFF
TGCAGCGTTGCCGGAGGGGGCACTGAAGCTTTCTTT
>few|TRBV29-1|TRBJ2-5|NA
CSVVFRASGETQYF
TGCAGCGTTGTGTTCAGGGCCTCGGGAGAGACCCAGTACTTC
>NA|TRBV29-1|TRBJ2-1|TRBD2
CSVEEGGAGWGYNEQFF
TGCAGCGTTGAAGAGGGGGGAGCGGGATGGGGGTACAATGAGCAGTTCTTC
>NA|TRBV27|TRBJ2-5|NA
CASSLNPKETQYF
TGTGCCAGCAGTTTAAATCCCAAAGAGACCCAGTACTTC
>NA|TRBV7-2|TRBJ1-2|NA
CASITSQAPGYTF
TGTGCCAGCATCACATCGCAGGCGCCTGGCTACACCTTC
>NA|TRBV13|TRBJ2-1|NA
CASSPALRGPNEQFF
TGTGCCAGCAGTCCGGCGCTCCGGGGACCCAATGAGCAGTTCTTC
>few|TRBV20-1|TRBJ2-5|NA
CSALGQATQETQYF
TGCAGTGCTCTCGGGCAGGCTACTCAAGAGACCCAGTACTTC
>NA|TRBV6-2/TRBV6-3|TRBJ2-1|NA
CASSYRALPYNEQFF
TGTGCCAGCAGTTACCGAGCACTACCCTACAATGAGCAGTTCTTC
>NA|TRBV20-1|TRBJ2-7|TRBD1
CSARSPSTTGTGTYEQYF
TGCAGTGCTAGATCACCTTCAACGACCGGGACAGGGACCTACGAGCAGTACTTC
>NA|TRBV7-2|TRBJ2-3|TRBD2
CASSLGGSGGGKDTQYF
TGTGCCAGCAGCTTAGGCGGTAGCGGGGGGGGTAAGGATACGCAGTATTTT
>NA|TRBV29-1|TRBJ2-1|NA
CSVSGRFYNEQFF
TGCAGCGTCTCGGGCAGGTTCTACAATGAGCAGTTCTTC
>few|TRBV6-5|TRBJ1-2|NA
CASSYTFGEGHGYTF
TGTGCCAGCAGTTACACCTTCGGAGAGGGCCATGGCTACACCTTC
>NA|TRBV20-1|TRBJ2-1|NA
CSAAQGGSSYNEQFF
TGCAGTGCTGCCCAAGGTGGGAGCTCCTACAATGAGCAGTTCTTC
>NA|TRBV2|TRBJ2-5|NA
CVSSEDSATETQYF
TGTGTCAGCAGTGAAGATTCAGCTACGGAGACCCAGTACTTC
>NA|TRBV12-3/TRBV12-4|TRBJ2-7|TRBD1
CASSLALGTGGRNEQYF
TGTGCCAGCAGTTTAGCGCTGGGGACAGGGGGCCGCAATGAGCAGTACTTC
>NA|TRBV29-1|TRBJ2-1|TRBD1
CSVEEGGQGGDEQFF
TGCAGCGTTGAAGAGGGAGGACAGGGGGGCGATGAGCAGTTCTTC
>NA|TRBV6-6|TRBJ1-1|NA
CASSYPGSTEAFF
TGTGCCAGCAGTTACCCGGGTTCCACTGAAGCTTTCTTT
>few|TRBV25-1|TRBJ2-7|NA
CASIHPGDGEQYF
TGTGCCAGCATACATCCAGGGGACGGCGAGCAGTACTTC
>NA|TRBV4-1|TRBJ2-1|TRBD1
CASSQGGTGEITGTNEQFF
TGCGCCAGCAGCCAAGGTGGGACAGGGGAAATCACTGGAACTAATGAGCAGTTCTTC
>few|TRBV7-9|TRBJ1-5|NA
CASSLGAGPGDNQPQHF
TGTGCCAGCAGCTTGGGAGCCGGGCCAGGGGACAATCAGCCCCAGCATTTT
>few|TRBV5-6|TRBJ2-5|NA
CASTPWGGLGTQYF
TGTGCCAGCACCCCTTGGGGGGGCTTAGGGACCCAGTACTTC
>NA|TRBV5-1|TRBJ1-1|NA
CASSLENRAIHRGVNTEAFF
TGCGCCAGCAGCTTGGAGAACAGGGCGATACACCGCGGTGTGAACACTGAAGCTTTCTTT
>few|TRBV5-8|TRBJ2-7|NA
CASSLPGLEQYF
TGTGCCAGCAGCTTGCCGGGACTTGAGCAGTACTTC
>NA|TRBV12-3/TRBV12-4|TRBJ1-1|NA
CASTWGGTEAFF
TGTGCCAGCACCTGGGGGGGCACTGAAGCTTTCTTT
>NA|TRBV7-3|TRBJ2-7|NA
CASSRRDDYNEQYF
TGTGCCAGCAGCCGCAGGGACGACTACAATGAGCAGTACTTC